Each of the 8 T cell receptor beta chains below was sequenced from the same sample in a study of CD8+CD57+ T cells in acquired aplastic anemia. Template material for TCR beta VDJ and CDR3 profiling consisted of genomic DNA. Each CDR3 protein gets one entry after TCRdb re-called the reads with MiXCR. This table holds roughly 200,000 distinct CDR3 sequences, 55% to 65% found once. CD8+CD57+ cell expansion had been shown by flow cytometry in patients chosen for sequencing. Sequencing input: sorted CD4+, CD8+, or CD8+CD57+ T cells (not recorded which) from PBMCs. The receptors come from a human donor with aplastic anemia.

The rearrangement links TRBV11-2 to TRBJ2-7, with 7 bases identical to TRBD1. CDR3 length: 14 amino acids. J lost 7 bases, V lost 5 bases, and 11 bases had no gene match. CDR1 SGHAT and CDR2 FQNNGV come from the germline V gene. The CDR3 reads CASSATGTVFEQYF. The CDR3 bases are TGTGCCAGCAGCGCGACAGGGACAGTTTTTGAGCAGTACTTC. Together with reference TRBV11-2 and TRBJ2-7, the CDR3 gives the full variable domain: EAGVAQSPRYKIIEKRQSVAFWCNPISGHATLYWYQQILGQGPKLLIQFQNNGVVDDSQLPKDRFSAERLKGVDSTLKIQPAKLEDSAVYLCASSATGTVFEQYFGPGTRLTVT.

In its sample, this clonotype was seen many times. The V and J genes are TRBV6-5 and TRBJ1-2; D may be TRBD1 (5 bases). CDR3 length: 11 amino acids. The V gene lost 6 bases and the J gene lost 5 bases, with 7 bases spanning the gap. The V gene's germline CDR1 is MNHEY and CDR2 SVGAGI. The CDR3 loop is CASRQGYGYTF. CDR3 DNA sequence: TGTGCCAGCAGGCAGGGTTATGGCTACACCTTC.

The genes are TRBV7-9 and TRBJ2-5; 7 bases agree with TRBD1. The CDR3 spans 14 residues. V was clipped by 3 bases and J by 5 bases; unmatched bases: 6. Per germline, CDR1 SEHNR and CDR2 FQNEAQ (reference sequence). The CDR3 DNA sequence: TGTGCCAGCAGCTTTGAATGGGGACAGGAGACCCAGTACTTC. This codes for CASSFEWGQETQYF.

DNA of the CDR3: TGTGCCAGCAGCTTAGCCACACCTGGAAACACCATATATTTT. Translation: CASSLATPGNTIYF. This chain connects TRBV7-2 to TRBJ1-3; no definite D call. Germline V lookup: CDR1 SGHTA, CDR2 FQGNSA. There are 14 residues in the CDR3. V dropped 0 bases and J dropped 2 bases, with 5 bases sitting between them.

CDR3 amino acids: CSAITGTSFGEQYF. The CDR3 DNA is TGCAGTGCTATCACCGGGACATCCTTCGGAGAGCAGTACTTC. V is TRBV20-1 and J is TRBJ2-7; TRBD1 is a possible D gene (6 bases). Trimming left V 4 bases short and J 7 bases short, with 20 bases between. Germline values: CDR1 DFQATT, CDR2 SNEGSKA (reference sequence). The CDR3 has 14 amino acids.

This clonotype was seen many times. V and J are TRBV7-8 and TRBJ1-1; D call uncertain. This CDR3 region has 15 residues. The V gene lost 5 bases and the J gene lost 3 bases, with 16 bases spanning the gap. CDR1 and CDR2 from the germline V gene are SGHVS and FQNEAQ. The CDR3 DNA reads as TGTGCCAGCAGCGGTCCGAGGGAACGAGACACTGAAGCTTTCTTT. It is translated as CASSGPRERDTEAFF. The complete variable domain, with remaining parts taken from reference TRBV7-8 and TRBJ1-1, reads GAGVSQSPRYKVAKRGQDVALRCDPISGHVSLFWYQQALGQGPEFLTYFQNEAQLDKSGLPSDRFFAERPEGSVSTLKIQRTQQEDSAVYLCASSGPRERDTEAFFGQGTRLTVV.

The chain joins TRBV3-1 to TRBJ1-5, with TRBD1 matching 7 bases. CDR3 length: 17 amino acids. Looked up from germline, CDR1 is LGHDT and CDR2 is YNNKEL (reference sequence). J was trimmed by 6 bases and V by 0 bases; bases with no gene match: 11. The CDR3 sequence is CASSQDRGTGVGQPQHF. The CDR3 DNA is TGTGCCAGCAGCCAAGATCGTGGAACAGGGGTAGGTCAGCCCCAGCATTTT.

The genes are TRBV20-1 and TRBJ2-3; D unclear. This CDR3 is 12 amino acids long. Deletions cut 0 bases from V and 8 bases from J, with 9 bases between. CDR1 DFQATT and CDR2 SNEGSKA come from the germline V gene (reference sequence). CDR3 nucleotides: TGCAGTGCTAGAGATCGGGTTGGTACGCAGTATTTT. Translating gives CSARDRVGTQYF.